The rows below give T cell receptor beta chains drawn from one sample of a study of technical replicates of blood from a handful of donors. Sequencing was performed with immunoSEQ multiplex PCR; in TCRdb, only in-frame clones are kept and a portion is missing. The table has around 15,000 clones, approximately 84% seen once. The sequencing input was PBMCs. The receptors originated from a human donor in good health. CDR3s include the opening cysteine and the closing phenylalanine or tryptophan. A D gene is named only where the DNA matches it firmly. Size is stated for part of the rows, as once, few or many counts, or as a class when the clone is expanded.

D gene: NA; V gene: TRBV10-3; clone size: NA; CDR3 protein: CAISGLLDGYTF
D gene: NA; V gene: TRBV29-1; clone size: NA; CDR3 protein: CSLDWHNEQFF
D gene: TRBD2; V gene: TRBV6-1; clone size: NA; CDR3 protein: CASSEQTSGITDTQYF
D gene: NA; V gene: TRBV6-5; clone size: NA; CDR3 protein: CASSYYGRGTDTQYF
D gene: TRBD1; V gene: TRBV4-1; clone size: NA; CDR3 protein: CASSQDRGRRGYTF
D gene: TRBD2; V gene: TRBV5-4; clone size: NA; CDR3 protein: CASSPGGTSGYEQYF
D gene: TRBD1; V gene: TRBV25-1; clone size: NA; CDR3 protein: CASIPRQGKGDTEAFF
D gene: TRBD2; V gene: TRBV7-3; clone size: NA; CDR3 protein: CASSSGTSGYNEQFF
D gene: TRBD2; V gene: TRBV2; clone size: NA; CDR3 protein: CASNQRERSDTQYF
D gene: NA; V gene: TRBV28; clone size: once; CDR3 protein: CASSLSLYEQYF
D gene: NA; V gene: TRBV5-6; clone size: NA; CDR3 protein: CASSLNGGGAGGYTF
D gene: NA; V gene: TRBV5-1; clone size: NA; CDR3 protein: CASSLSGINQYF
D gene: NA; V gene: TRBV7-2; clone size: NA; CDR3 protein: CASSLGSEAQHF
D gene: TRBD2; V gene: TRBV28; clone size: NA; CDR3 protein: CASIIAGGVKDTQYF
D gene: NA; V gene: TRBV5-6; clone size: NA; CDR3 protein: CASSQGFDQPQHF
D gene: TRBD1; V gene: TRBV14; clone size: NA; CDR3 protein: CASSQDQGVGTDTQYF
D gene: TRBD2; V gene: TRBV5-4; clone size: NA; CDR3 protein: CASSPRTSGMRGEQYF
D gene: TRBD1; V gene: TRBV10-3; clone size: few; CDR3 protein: CAITGQDVNYGYTF
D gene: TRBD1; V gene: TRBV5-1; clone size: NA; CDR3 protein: CASSLWTGVADYGYTF
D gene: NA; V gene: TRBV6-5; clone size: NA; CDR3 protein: CARIRRSSYEQYF
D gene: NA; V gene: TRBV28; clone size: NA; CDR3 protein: CASSLSGGVGWGYTF
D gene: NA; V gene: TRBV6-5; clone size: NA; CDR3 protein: CASGKEGGTREQFF
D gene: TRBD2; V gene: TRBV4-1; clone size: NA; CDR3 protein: CASSPSGRGETQYF
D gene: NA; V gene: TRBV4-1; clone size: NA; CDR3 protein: CASSQGVTQEYNEQFF
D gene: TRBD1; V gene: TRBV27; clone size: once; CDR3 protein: CASSLEGQTNYGYTF
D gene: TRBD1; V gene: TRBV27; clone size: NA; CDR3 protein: CASSQTRQGGQPQHF
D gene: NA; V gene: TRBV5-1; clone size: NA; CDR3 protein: CASSPDPILGGYQETQYF
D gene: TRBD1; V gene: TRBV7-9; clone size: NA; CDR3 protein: CASSPQTGDMNTEAFF
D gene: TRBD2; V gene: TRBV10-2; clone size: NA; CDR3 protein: CASSDPSGGDIQYF
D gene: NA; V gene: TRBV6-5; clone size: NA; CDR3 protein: CASSSTPGVQETQYF
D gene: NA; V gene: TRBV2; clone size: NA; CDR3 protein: CASSVRTGSQPQHF
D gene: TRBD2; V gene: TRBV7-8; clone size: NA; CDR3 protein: CASSLLTSGASYEQYF
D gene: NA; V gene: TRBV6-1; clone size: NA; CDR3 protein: CASRGGGPTDTQYF
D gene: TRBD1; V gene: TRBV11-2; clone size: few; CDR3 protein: CASSLLGGEDRRRGNTIYF
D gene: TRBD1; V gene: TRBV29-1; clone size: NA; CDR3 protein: CSGGQGDTDTQYF
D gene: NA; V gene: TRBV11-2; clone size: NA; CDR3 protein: CASSFRGGLIQSHEQYF
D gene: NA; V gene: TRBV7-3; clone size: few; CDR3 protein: CASSLTWDTKEQYF
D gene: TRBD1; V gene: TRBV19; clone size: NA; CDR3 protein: CASMTGYGTDTQYF
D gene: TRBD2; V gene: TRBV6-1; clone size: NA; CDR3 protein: CAVESSGRGSGELFF
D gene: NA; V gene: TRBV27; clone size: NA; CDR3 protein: CASSPLWSDTYEQYF